The next 10 T cell receptor beta chains were all read from a single sample in a study of T cells in Graves' hyperthyroidism and ophthalmopathy. Regions amplified from RNA transcripts were the TCR beta CDR3 regions. Researchers ran a first-round RT-PCR on the TCR CDR3 using the HTBI primer set. TCRdb reprocessed the multiplex PCR reads with MiXCR, giving one entry per CDR3 protein. Of around 400,000 distinct CDR3 sequences listed, approximately 13% are singletons. The sample consisted of blood. The receptors shown here come from a woman aged 18-35 years with Graves' hyperthyroidism.

This clonotype showed up many times. V and J are TRBV7-9 and TRBJ1-5; no clear D gene. This CDR3 spans 14 amino acids. V gave up 4 bases and J gave up 3 bases, with 10 bases separating them. From germline, CDR1 is SEHNR and CDR2 FQNEAQ (reference sequence). CDR3 in DNA: TGTGCCAGCAGCTCCGACACTTCCAATCAGCCCCAGCATTTT. Protein: CASSSDTSNQPQHF. Based on the CDR3 plus reference TRBV7-9 and TRBJ1-5, the full variable domain is DTGVSQNPRHKITKRGQNVTFRCDPISEHNRLYWYRQTLGQGPEFLTYFQNEAQLEKSRLLSDRFSAERPKGSFSTLEIQRTEQGDSAMYLCASSSDTSNQPQHFGDGTRLSIL.

A word on this clonotype: This may stem from a read error, because a much larger clone lies one nucleotide away. The CDR3 ends on some other residue instead of the conserved phenylalanine or tryptophan, so this is likely a read error. V is TRBV12-3 or TRBV12-4 and J is TRBJ2-7, with unresolved D. The CDR3 sequence is 11 residues long. V was pared by 2 bases and J by 5 bases, with 4 bases between. CDR3: CASSLTNEQYL. The CDR3 DNA reads TGTGCCAGCAGTTTAACTAACGAGCAGTACCTC.

This clonotype was counted ten times or more. CDR3 amino acids: CASSYSRLGTAEAFF. DNA for the CDR3: TGTGCCAGCAGTTACTCGCGCCTTGGGACAGCCGAAGCTTTCTTT. The chain links TRBV6-6 to TRBJ1-1; 7 bases fit TRBD1. Trimming cost V 0 bases and J 8 bases; bases outside gene matches: 9. The CDR3 sequence is 15 residues long. From germline, CDR1 is MNHNY and CDR2 SVGAGI (reference sequence).

Only a few counts were recorded for this clonotype. The chain carries TRBV11-1 and TRBJ2-5; D unresolved. This CDR3 is 14 amino acids long. Germline V CDR1 and CDR2: SGHAT, FQDESV (reference sequence). Deletions cut 5 bases from V and 2 bases from J, with 12 bases between. The CDR3 DNA follows: TGTGCCAGCAGCCCCGTGTCGAAACAAGAGACCCAGTACTTC. It encodes CASSPVSKQETQYF.

In this sample, this clonotype turned up many times. The chain uses TRBV2 and TRBJ2-7, with D perhaps given as TRBD1 or TRBD2 (5 bases each). Germline V gene sequence: CDR1 SNHLY, CDR2 FYNNEI. Trimming removed 5 bases at V and 6 bases at J, with 14 bases between. This CDR3 comprises 13 residues. The CDR3 here is CASSSGRTVEQYF. CDR3 DNA: TGTGCCAGCAGTTCGGGACGGACCGTCGAGCAGTACTTC.

This clonotype has more than one count but fewer than ten. The chain is built from TRBV18 and TRBJ2-2; unclear D gene. Trimming stripped 3 bases from V and 0 bases from J, with 8 bases between. CDR3 size: 15 residues. Germline V gene lookup returns CDR1 KGHSH and CDR2 LQKENI. The DNA for the CDR3 is TGTGCCAGCTCACCGCTTCGATCGAACACCGGGGAGCTGTTTTTT. Protein: CASSPLRSNTGELFF. The whole variable domain, filled in from reference TRBV18 and TRBJ2-2, reads NAGVMQNPRHLVRRRGQEARLRCSPMKGHSHVYWYRQLPEEGLKFMVYLQKENIIDESGMPKERFSAEFPKEGPSILRIQQVVRGDSAAYFCASSPLRSNTGELFFGEGSRLTVL.

This sequence joins TRBV6-2 or TRBV6-3 and TRBJ2-1, with 7 bases fitting TRBD2. J lost 5 bases, V lost 5 bases, and 6 bases had no gene match. Germline V gives CDR1 MNHEY, CDR2 SVGEGT. The CDR3 runs 14 residues. CDR3 region: CASSELAVHNEQFF. CDR3 in DNA: TGTGCCAGCAGTGAGCTAGCGGTACACAATGAGCAGTTCTTC.

V and J are TRBV6-4 and TRBJ2-1; 9 bases are shared with TRBD1. The CDR3 length is 16 residues. Germline V gives CDR1 MRHNA, CDR2 SNTAGT. Germline trimming cut 0 bases from V and 3 bases from J; bases unmatched to any gene: 3. The CDR3 is CASSDSTGGLYNEQFF. The CDR3 nucleotides are TGTGCCAGCAGTGACTCGACAGGGGGTCTCTACAATGAGCAGTTCTTC.

For this clonotype: A much larger clonotype is one base distant, so this may be a read error. CDR3 coding DNA: TGTGCCAGCAGCGTAGGCTCCGGCAGGGTGAGGGAGCAGTACTTC. Its translation: CASSVGSGRVREQYF. This rearrangement joins TRBV9 to TRBJ2-7; the D gene is possibly TRBD1 (5 bases). CDR1 SGDLS and CDR2 YYNGEE come from the germline V gene. V lost 0 bases and J lost 7, with 17 bases in between. The CDR3 is 15 residues long.

V usage is TRBV27 and J usage is TRBJ2-2; D may be TRBD1 (7 bases). Trimming took 5 bases from V and 2 from J, leaving 15 bases between them. The CDR3 loop spans 16 amino acids. Germline CDR1 and CDR2: MNHEY and SMNVEV (reference sequence). The CDR3 is CASSPQGGLNTGELFF. DNA for the CDR3: TGTGCCAGCAGTCCCCAGGGGGGCCTTAACACCGGGGAGCTGTTTTTT.